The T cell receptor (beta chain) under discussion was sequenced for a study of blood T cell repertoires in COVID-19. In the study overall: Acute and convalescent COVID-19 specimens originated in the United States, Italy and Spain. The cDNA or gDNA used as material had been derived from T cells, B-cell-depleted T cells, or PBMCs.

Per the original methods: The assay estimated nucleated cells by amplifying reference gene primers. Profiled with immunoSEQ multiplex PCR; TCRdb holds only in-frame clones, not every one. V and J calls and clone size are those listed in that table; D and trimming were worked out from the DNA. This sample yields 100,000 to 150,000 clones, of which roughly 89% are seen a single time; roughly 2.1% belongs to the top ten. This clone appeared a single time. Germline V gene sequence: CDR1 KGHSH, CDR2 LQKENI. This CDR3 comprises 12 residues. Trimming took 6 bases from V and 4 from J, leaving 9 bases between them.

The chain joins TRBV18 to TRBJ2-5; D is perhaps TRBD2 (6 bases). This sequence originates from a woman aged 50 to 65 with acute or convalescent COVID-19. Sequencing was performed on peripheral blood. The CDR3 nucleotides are TGTGCCAGCTCGCGGGAAAGAGAGACCCAGTACTTC. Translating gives CASSRERETQYF.